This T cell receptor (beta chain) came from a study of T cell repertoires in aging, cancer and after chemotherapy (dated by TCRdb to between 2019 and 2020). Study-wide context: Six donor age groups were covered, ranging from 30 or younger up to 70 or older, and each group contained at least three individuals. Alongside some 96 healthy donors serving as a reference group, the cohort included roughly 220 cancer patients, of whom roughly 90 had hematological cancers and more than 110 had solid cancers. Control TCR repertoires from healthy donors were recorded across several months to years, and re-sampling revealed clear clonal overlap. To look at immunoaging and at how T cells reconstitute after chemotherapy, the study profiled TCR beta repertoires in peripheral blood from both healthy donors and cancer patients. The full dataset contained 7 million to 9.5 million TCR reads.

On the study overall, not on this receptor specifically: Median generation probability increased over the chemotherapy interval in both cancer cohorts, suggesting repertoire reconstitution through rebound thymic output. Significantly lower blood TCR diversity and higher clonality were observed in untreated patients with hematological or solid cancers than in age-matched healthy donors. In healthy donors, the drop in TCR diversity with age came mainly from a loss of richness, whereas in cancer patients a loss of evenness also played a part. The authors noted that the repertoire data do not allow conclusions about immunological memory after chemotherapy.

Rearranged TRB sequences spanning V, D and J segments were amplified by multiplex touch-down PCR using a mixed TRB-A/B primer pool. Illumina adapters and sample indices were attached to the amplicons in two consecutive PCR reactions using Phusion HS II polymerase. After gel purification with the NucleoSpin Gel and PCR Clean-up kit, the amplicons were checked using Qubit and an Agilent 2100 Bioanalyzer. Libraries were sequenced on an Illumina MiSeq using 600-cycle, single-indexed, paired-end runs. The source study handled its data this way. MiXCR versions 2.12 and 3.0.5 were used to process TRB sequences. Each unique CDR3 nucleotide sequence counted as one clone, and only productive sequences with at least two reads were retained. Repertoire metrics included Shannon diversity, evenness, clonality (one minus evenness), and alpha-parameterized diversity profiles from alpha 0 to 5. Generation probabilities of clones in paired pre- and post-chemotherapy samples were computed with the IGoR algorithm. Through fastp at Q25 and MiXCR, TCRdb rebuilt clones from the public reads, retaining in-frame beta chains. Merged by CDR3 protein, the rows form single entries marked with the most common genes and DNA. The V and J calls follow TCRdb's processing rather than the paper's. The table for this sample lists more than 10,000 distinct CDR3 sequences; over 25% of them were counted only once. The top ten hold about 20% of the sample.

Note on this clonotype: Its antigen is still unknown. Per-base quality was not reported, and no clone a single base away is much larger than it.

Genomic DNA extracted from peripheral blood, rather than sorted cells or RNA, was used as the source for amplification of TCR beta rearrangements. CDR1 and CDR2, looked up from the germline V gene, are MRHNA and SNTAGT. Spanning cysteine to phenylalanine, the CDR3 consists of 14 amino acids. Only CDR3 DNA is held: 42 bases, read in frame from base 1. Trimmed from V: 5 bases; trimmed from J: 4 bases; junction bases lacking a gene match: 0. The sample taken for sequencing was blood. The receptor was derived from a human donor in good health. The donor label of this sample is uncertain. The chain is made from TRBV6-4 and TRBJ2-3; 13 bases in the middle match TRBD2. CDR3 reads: CASSTSGGADTQYF. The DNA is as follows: TGTGCCAGCAGTACTAGCGGGGGGGCAGATACGCAGTATTTT.